This T cell receptor beta chain appears in the sequencing data of a study of blood T cell repertoires in COVID-19. The overall study: Sites in the United States, Italy and Spain provided acute and convalescent COVID-19 samples. Sources were T cells, B-cell-depleted T cells, or PBMCs; the material itself was cDNA or gDNA.

Germline values: CDR1 SGHRS, CDR2 YFSETQ. The CDR3 runs 14 residues. V was trimmed by 3 bases and J by 4 bases, leaving 12 bases between them. Original processing notes: Reference gene primer amplification in the assay estimated nucleated cell counts. Sequencing was performed with immunoSEQ multiplex PCR; in TCRdb, only in-frame clones are kept and a portion is missing. The V and J calls and clone size come from that table; D and trimming were worked out from the DNA. The sample lists tens of thousands of clones; 65% to 90% were seen once. During active infection, Seattle patients enrolled and were then monitored through disease.

The receptor was isolated from a man between 45 and 60 years old with COVID-19, enrolled during active disease. The material sequenced was peripheral blood. The chain joins TRBV5-1 to TRBJ2-3, with D possibly matching TRBD2 (5 bases). In nucleotides, the CDR3 is TGCGCCAGCAGCTCGCAGATGAGGGCAGATACGCAGTATTTT. Its translation is CASSSQMRADTQYF.